The sample holds a few counts of the clone carrying this T cell receptor (beta chain). What it binds is not known. The same CDR3 is also encoded by other DNA sequences in this sample. These data belong to a study of cytomegalovirus exposure and HLA in healthy donors. The CDR3 loop spans 13 amino acids. Germline loops: CDR1 MNHEY, CDR2 SVGAGI. Losses at the gene ends were 2 bases for V and 7 bases for J; bases not matched to a gene: 1. The PCR employed 60 Vbeta primers together with 13 Jbeta primers. Clones were read by immunoSEQ multiplex PCR, and TCRdb kept only the in-frame ones, dropping some. This table has under 200,000 clones, 77% appearing once. General study points: Within the data, a cluster of highly shared sequence variants was likely a sequencing artifact. Serostatus for CMV was the only available immune exposure information.

The sequence was obtained from a woman aged 35 to 49 in good health and CMV-seropositive. Sequencing input: PBMCs. J is TRBJ1-4 and V is TRBV6-5; 7 bases are shared with TRBD1. DNA of the CDR3: TGTGCCAGCAGTTACCCAGGGGGTGAAAAACTGTTTTTT. Translation gives CASSYPGGEKLFF.